This T cell receptor beta chain stems from a study of cytomegalovirus exposure and HLA in healthy donors (dated by TCRdb to about 2017). Concerning the study at large: An earlier analysis of more than 550 of the donors reported roughly 300 Gb of sequence data and 100 million to 120 million unique TCR beta sequences obtained from about 179 million T cells. HLA typing included class I and class II loci at four-digit resolution. Of the roughly 390 genotyped donors, 75% to 85% were placed in the genetic ancestry cluster associated with self-reported Caucasian donors. All discovery cohort repertoires had been generated using a single sequencing platform. In a later genetic analysis, genome-wide SNP genotypes for about 55% of the roughly 700 donors were used, and that subset was treated as a discovery cohort. Rather than drawing on any new phenotypic data, the later analysis identified candidate immune exposures from TCR beta sequences and the way those sequences occurred across donors. Donor age, sex, ethnicity and CMV serostatus were compiled alongside the repertoire data. Roughly five DR-DQ haplotypes were handled as single units for association and clustering because linkage in the cohort was strong. A separate validation cohort of approximately 120 different subjects was used in addition to the roughly 640-subject first cohort. The T cell repertoires of under 750 subjects were profiled by immunosequencing and related to cytomegalovirus serostatus. To predict cytomegalovirus infection status, the study combined high-throughput TCR immunosequencing, statistical association of individual TCRs with disease status, and machine learning. Typing coverage varied by locus: about 620-630 donors for A, B, C, DRB1 and DQB1; around 560 for DQA1; approximately 570 for DPA1; around 450 for DPB1. To decide whether each TCR beta V gene segment behaved as functional or pseudogenic, an earlier analysis of some 600 of the donors relied on high-throughput TCR beta sequencing. Among a few hundred genotyped donors of the cohort, an average of around 240,000 unique TCR beta nucleotide sequences were sequenced per donor, roughly 18% of them non-productive. A later analysis re-analyzed previously published TCR beta repertoires from roughly 690 donors and added high-resolution HLA genotyping to study TCR occurrence patterns. Roughly 320 gigabases of sequencing data and around 80 million unique TCR sequences made up an early release that covered 640 HLA-typed donors. The study aimed to test whether signatures of past pathogen exposure could be identified by cataloging public T cell receptors. Overall study results and their limits: Some IMGT-functional V segments, including TRBV6-2 and TRBV6-3, could not be told apart with the 87-base-pair reads, so those segments were excluded. In both the original and validation cohorts, the classifier was reported to diagnose cytomegalovirus status with high specificity and sensitivity. A later analysis found that most CMV-associated TCR beta chains appeared HLA-restricted, with HLA associations seemingly driven largely by CMV exposure. Compared with equally common non-associated chains, HLA-associated TCR beta chains in a later analysis were more clonally expanded and had lower generation probabilities. HLA typing was unavailable for some donors at each locus, so association tests used only the typed subset. A later analysis found that TCR association rates varied across HLA loci, with DRB1 alleles showing the most associated TCRs and HLA-C alleles the fewest. The authors suggested that the approach could potentially be generalized to other disease states and immunological phenotypes. In a later analysis, several top co-occurrence clusters were reported to appear linked to parvovirus B19, influenza, CMV and Epstein-Barr virus. The only immune exposure information available for the cohort was CMV serostatus. Correlated functional status among segregating V segments might reflect linkage disequilibrium, but an unknown experimental factor could not be ruled out. Strong co-occurrence of HLA alleles, especially DR and DQ, made assigning TCR associations to individual alleles difficult. A further reported finding was that TCR beta sequences accurately predicted the HLA-A and HLA-B alleles for most subjects in the first cohort. An association between a missense DCLRE1C variant and V-gene and J-gene trimming of TCR beta chains was found in a later genetic analysis and replicated in an independent cohort. The earlier analysis of 587 of the donors excluded over 15 rarely observed V segments, including chromosome 9 orphons, because counts were too low. A total of 150 to 200 TCR beta chains were listed by the study as associated with cytomegalovirus. While some public TCRs were present in many individuals, most TCR sequences turned up only very rarely across donors. Presence/absence analyses assumed roughly uniform sequencing depth across donors, an assumption that may not hold. This cohort had only TCR beta chains sequenced, and the lack of alpha or paired-chain data limited which features could be detected. In vitro tests confirmed that a few of the cytomegalovirus-associated TCR beta chains recognize cytomegalovirus antigens. A later analysis associated about 17,000 TCR beta sequences with specific HLA alleles at a false discovery rate of 0.05. In an earlier analysis of some 640 of the donors, most TCR beta V segments were observed in productive rearrangements about 87% or about 30% of the time, broadly matching IMGT annotations. The sequencing pipeline was judged likely to have produced a cluster of highly shared sequence variants as a technical artifact. According to a later genetic analysis, donors in an Asian-associated ancestry cluster had fewer N-insertions in productive TCRs than the approximately 650-donor mean.

Trimming accounts for 3 bases at V and 0 bases at J, while the number of junction bases matched to no gene is 3. Reading from cysteine to phenylalanine, the CDR3 counts 15 amino acids. Kept here is only the CDR3 DNA, which spans 45 bases and is read in frame from base 1. As encoded in the germline V gene, CDR1 is SGHTA while CDR2 is FQGNSA. The cohort consisted of 650 to 700 healthy bone marrow donors. Cohort members were all nominally healthy when sampled, although unrecorded immune exposures were likely present. The donor was CMV seropositive and was included in the group of 250 to 300 seropositive cohort members. Every donor gave a peripheral blood sample, and the peripheral blood mononuclear cells from that sample were used for TCR beta sequencing. Genomic DNA was extracted from the blood cell samples with the Qiagen DNeasy Blood Extraction Kit. About this clone: Its antigen is currently not known. Base qualities were left out, and no much larger clone turns up one base away.

Library creation used the immunoSEQ multiplex PCR assay. For the multiplex PCR, a mixture combining 60 forward primers for TCR Vbeta segments and 13 reverse primers for TCR Jbeta segments was used. The CDR3 region of rearranged TCR beta genes was amplified from genomic DNA by a multiplex PCR assay. On the Illumina HiSeq System, the amplified TCR beta libraries were sequenced as 87-base-pair reads. The authors' analysis ran thus. In a later analysis, 80 million or so unique TCR beta chains were counted across the 500 to 850 repertoires, and roughly 11 million of these chains were shared by at least two donors. To remove PCR and sequencing errors, raw reads were error-corrected and collapsed into unique sequences using a nearest-neighbor algorithm that merged closely related sequences. V, D and J gene segments were assigned by aligning CDR3 sequences to IMGT reference sequences. For a sequence to be retained, at least a six-nucleotide match to both a V gene segment and a J gene segment was required. A rearrangement was called productive if the CDR3 had no stop codons and remained in frame with V and J, and every other rearrangement was called non-productive. Following IMGT convention, CDR3 was defined as the stretch from the second conserved V-encoded cysteine up to the conserved J-encoded phenylalanine. The earlier analysis of about 620 of the donors excluded sequences that lacked an unambiguous match to a single V gene segment. An earlier analysis of a few hundred of the donors called V segments functional above 56.7% productive rearrangements and segregating when the between-donor standard deviation exceeded 5%. A statistical classification framework was built for diagnosing cytomegalovirus status from the catalog of TCR beta chain sequences. A later analysis assigned V and J genes by comparing TCR nucleotide sequences with IMGT/GENE-DB human TR gene sequences. The TCRdist pipeline was used in a later analysis to assign CDR3 sequences and most-parsimonious VDJ recombination scenarios. In a later analysis, each TCR beta chain was defined by its CDR3 amino acid sequence together with its V-gene family, and reads lacking a unique V-gene family were excluded. A later analysis removed several hundred highly shared, low-generation-probability nucleotide sequences to deal with suspected cross-contamination and a sequencing artifact. In a later analysis, a clonal expansion index was calculated for each public chain from normalized within-repertoire ranks of inferred template counts. Generation probabilities in a later analysis came from a VDJ recombination model fitted to out-of-frame rearrangements, and those results were checked against IGoR. In a later analysis, TCR-TCR, TCR-HLA and TCR-CMV co-occurrence was scored with hypergeometric tests, and a repertoire-size bias correction was applied to TCR pairs. To estimate false discovery rates, a later analysis permuted the HLA or CMV assignments 20 times. A later analysis grouped co-occurring TCRs with DBSCAN, adding TCRdist sequence similarity when clustering within HLA-allele-positive subsets. Repertoires with fewer than 30,000 or more than 120,000 public chains were left out of co-occurrence clustering, as were about 5 repertoires with anomalous nucleotide sharing. Imported from immuneACCESS, the table was reduced by TCRdb to in-frame sequences with V and J called. These copies leave out some clones; in studies compared against another copy, an unresolved V gene accounts for under half, and the cause of the remainder is not known. That table gives V, J and clone size, and the DNA gave D and trimming. Here the sample has about 170,000 clones; more than 80% occur a single time. The ten most abundant clones make up roughly 5.2% of the sample.

The receptor was isolated from a woman aged 18-30 years in good health and CMV-seropositive. Sequenced sample: PBMCs. The sequence is built from TRBV7-2 and TRBJ2-7; 9 bases in between match TRBD1. This receptor has the CDR3 CASSFGTGSSYEQYF. The DNA sequence follows: TGTGCCAGCAGCTTTGGGACAGGGAGCTCCTACGAGCAGTACTTC.